These T cell receptor beta chains were read from a single sample in a study of identical twins. TCRdb reprocessed the 5' RACE reads via MiXCR and lists one record per CDR3 protein. The sample has approximately 190,000 distinct CDR3 sequences, more than 15% seen once. These data are also associated with another study on T cells expressing NK-cell markers.

Sequenced input: CD8+ T cells sorted from blood. The receptors stem from a woman under 30 in good health. CDR3s include the opening cysteine and the closing phenylalanine or tryptophan. The order of the fields is V gene, clone size, J gene, D gene, CDR3 DNA, CDR3 protein. A D gene is named only where the DNA matches it firmly. Only part of the rows carry a size: once, few, many, or a class if the clone is expanded.

TRBV7-9	many	TRBJ1-2	-	TGTGCCAGCAGCCTCACTTGGGACGCCGGTGATGGCTACACCTTC	CASSLTWDAGDGYTF
TRBV7-9	many	TRBJ2-1	-	TGTGCCAGCAGCCAAGGGACCGGCTCCTACAATGAGCAGTTCTTC	CASSQGTGSYNEQFF
TRBV4-3	-	TRBJ2-3	-	TGCGCCAGCAGCCAAGTACAGGGTAGTCCAGATACGCAGTATTTT	CASSQVQGSPDTQYF
TRBV6-4	-	TRBJ2-3	-	TGTGCCAGCAGTGACTCGGACCAATCGATACCGCAGTATTTT	CASSDSDQSIPQYF
TRBV20-1	-	TRBJ1-2	-	TGCAGTGCTGTTACCGGGTTCCAAGGCTACACCTTC	CSAVTGFQGYTF
TRBV30	-	TRBJ2-1	TRBD2	TGTGCCTGGAGTCTGGGAGCGGGAGGCGATGAGCAGTTCTTC	CAWSLGAGGDEQFF
TRBV14	-	TRBJ2-7	-	TGTGCCAGCAGCCAAGACAGTTACGTAACCTACGAGCAGTACTTC	CASSQDSYVTYEQYF
TRBV6-5	few	TRBJ2-7	TRBD1	TGTGCCAGCAGTTCCGGCCGGGACAGGGAGCTCTACGAGCAGTACTTC	CASSSGRDRELYEQYF
TRBV6-2/TRBV6-3	-	TRBJ1-5	-	TGTGCCAGCAGAACCACAGGGTCTCAGCCCCAGCATTTT	CASRTTGSQPQHF
TRBV12-3/TRBV12-4	few	TRBJ2-3	-	TGTGCCAGCACCCCCCCCCAGGGAACTAGCACAGATACGCAGTATTTT	CASTPPQGTSTDTQYF
TRBV12-3/TRBV12-4	-	TRBJ2-1	TRBD2	TGTGCCAGCAACGGACGGGAGGAGAGTAATGAGCAGTTCTTC	CASNGREESNEQFF
TRBV6-2/TRBV6-3	medium-sized	TRBJ2-3	-	TGTGCCAGCAGTTATGCAGATACGCAGTATTTT	CASSYADTQYF
TRBV27	-	TRBJ2-4	-	TGTGCCGGTCAGGGGAATGGGGCCAAAAACATTCAGTACTTC	CAGQGNGAKNIQYF
TRBV5-1	-	TRBJ2-7	-	TGCGCCAGCAGCCTCGGACAGCGACCCTGCGAGCAGTACTTC	CASSLGQRPCEQYF
TRBV7-3	-	TRBJ2-3	TRBD2	TGTGCCAGCAGCTCCCCCCTGAGCGGGGGGGTGAGAGATACGCAGTATTTT	CASSSPLSGGVRDTQYF
TRBV3-1	few	TRBJ1-6	-	TGTGCCAGCAGCCATTCTCATCGAGGGAGTTCACCCCTCCACTTT	CASSHSHRGSSPLHF
TRBV12-3/TRBV12-4	-	TRBJ2-1	-	TGTGCCAGCAGTCCTCCTGGGCTGAATGAGCAGTTCTTC	CASSPPGLNEQFF
TRBV10-2	-	TRBJ1-6	TRBD1	TGCGCCAGCAGCCGGGACAGTGCTTCACCCCTCCACTTT	CASSRDSASPLHF
TRBV10-3	-	TRBJ2-7	TRBD1	TGTGCCATCAGTTTCCGGACAGGGGCTTTCAAGAGCTCCTACGAGCAGTACTTC	CAISFRTGAFKSSYEQYF
TRBV6-1	few	TRBJ1-2	-	TGTGCCAGCAGTGAACCGGGGATTGACACCTTC	CASSEPGIDTF
TRBV5-1	-	TRBJ2-7	TRBD1	TGCGCCAGCAGCCAACCGGACAGGGGCTCCTACGAGCAGTACTTC	CASSQPDRGSYEQYF
TRBV11-2	few	TRBJ2-1	TRBD2	TGTGCCAGCAGCTCTAGCGGAGGATTGTTCGATGAGCAGTTCTTC	CASSSSGGLFDEQFF
TRBV6-4	few	TRBJ2-3	TRBD2	TGTGCCAGCAGTGTGCTAGCGGGGGTGGATACGCAGTATTTT	CASSVLAGVDTQYF
TRBV12-3/TRBV12-4	few	TRBJ1-1	-	TGTGCCAGCACCGGACATGGAGCTGAAGCTTTCTTT	CASTGHGAEAFF
TRBV7-9	-	TRBJ2-2	-	TGTGCCAGCAGCTCTGGAATGGGGAATGCCGGGGAGCTGTTTTTT	CASSSGMGNAGELFF
TRBV9	-	TRBJ2-7	-	TGTGCCAGCAGCGTAGGTGAAAGTTTCTACGAGCAGTACTTC	CASSVGESFYEQYF
TRBV7-9	many	TRBJ2-7	-	TGTGCCAGCAGCTTAGGGGGACCGGTCCACGAGCAGTACTTC	CASSLGGPVHEQYF
TRBV20-1	few	TRBJ2-7	-	TGCAGTGCTAGAGGTGCAAGGAACGAGCAGTACTTC	CSARGARNEQYF
TRBV29-1	few	TRBJ2-5	-	TGCAGCGTTGACGCCCTGGGAAAAGAGACCCAGTACTTC	CSVDALGKETQYF
TRBV7-2	-	TRBJ2-3	-	TGTGCCAGCAGCTTAAAGGTAGCTGCTAGCACAGATACGCAGTATTTT	CASSLKVAASTDTQYF
TRBV11-2	-	TRBJ2-4	TRBD2	TGTGCCAGCAGAGGGGACTCTGGACTAGAGTACTTC	CASRGDSGLEYF
TRBV9	many	TRBJ1-2	TRBD1	TGTGCCAGCAGCGTATTGGGAGGGGGCGAAGATGGCTACACCTTC	CASSVLGGGEDGYTF